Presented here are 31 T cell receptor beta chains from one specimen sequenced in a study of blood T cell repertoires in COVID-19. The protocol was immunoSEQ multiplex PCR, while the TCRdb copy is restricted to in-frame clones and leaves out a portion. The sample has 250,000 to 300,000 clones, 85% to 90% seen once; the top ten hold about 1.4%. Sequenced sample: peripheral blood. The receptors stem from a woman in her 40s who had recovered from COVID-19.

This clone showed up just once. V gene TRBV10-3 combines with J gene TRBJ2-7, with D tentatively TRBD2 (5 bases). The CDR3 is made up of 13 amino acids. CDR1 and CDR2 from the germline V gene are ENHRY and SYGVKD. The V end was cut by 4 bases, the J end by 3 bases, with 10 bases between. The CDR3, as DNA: TGTGCCATCAGTGGGGAGACCCTCTACGAGCAGTACTTC. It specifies CAISGETLYEQYF.

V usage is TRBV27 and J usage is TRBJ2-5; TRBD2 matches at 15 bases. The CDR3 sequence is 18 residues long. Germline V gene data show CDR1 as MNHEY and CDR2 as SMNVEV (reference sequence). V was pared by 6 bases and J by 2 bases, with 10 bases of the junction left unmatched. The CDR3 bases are TGTGCCAGCAGCCCCGGACTAGCGGGGGGGCTTTGGCAAGAGACCCAGTACTTC. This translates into CASSPGLAGGLWQETQYF.

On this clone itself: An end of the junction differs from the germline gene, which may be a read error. CDR3 coding DNA: TGTGCTAGCAGCTTAAGGCCCGGAGGGTCGAACACCGGGGAGCTGTTTTTT. Translated: CASSLRPGGSNTGELFF. The chain couples TRBV7-7 to TRBJ2-2; perhaps TRBD2 as D (6 bases). The germline V gene has CDR1 SSHAT and CDR2 FNYEAQ (reference sequence). The CDR3 runs to 17 residues.

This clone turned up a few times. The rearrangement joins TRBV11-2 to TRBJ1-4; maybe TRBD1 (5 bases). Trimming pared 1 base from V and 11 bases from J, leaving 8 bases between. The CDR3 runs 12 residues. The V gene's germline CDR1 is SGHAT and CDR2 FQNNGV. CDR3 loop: CASSLGEGKLFF. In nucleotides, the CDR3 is TGTGCCAGCAGCTTAGGGGAGGGGAAACTGTTTTTT.

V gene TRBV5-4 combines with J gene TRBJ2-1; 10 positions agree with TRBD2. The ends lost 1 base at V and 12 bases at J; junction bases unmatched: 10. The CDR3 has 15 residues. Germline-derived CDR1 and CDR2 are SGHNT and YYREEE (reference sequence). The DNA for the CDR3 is TGTGCCAGCAGCTTGTCAGCGGGGGGGCCCCCAGTGCAGTTCTTC. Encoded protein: CASSLSAGGPPVQFF.

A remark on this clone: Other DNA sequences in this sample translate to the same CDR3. CDR3 residues: CASSVGQGRSYNSPLHF. As DNA, the CDR3 is TGTGCCAGCAGCGTAGGCCAGGGAAGGTCCTATAATTCACCCCTCCACTTT. V gene TRBV9 combines with J gene TRBJ1-6, with a weak D call TRBD1 (5 bases). The CDR3 runs 17 residues. CDR1 and CDR2 (germline): SGDLS, YYNGEE. Trimming removed 0 bases at V and 1 base at J, with 11 bases between.

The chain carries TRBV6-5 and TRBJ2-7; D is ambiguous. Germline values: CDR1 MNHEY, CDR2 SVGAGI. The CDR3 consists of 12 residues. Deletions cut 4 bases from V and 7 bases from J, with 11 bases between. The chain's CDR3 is CASSFPTGEQYF. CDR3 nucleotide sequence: TGTGCCAGCAGTTTCCCGACTGGGGAGCAGTACTTC.

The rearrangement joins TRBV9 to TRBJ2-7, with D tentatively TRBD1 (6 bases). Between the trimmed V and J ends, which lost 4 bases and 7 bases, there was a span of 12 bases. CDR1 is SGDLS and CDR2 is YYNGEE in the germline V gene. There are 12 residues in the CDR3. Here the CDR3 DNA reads TGTGCCAGCAGCCAAGGGCAGGGGGAGCAGTACTTC. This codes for CASSQGQGEQYF.

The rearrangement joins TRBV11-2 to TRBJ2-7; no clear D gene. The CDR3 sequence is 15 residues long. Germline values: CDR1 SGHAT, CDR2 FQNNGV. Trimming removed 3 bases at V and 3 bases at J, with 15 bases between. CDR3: CASSFRTTHYYEQYF. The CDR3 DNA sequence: TGTGCCAGCAGCTTCAGAACCACCCACTACTACGAGCAGTACTTC.

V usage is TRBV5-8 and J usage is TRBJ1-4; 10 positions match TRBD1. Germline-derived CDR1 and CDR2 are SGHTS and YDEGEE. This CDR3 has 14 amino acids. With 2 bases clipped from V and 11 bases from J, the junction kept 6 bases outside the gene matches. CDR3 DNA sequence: TGTGCCAGCAGCTTTGACAGGGGGCTAGAGAAACTGTTTTTT. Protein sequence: CASSFDRGLEKLFF.

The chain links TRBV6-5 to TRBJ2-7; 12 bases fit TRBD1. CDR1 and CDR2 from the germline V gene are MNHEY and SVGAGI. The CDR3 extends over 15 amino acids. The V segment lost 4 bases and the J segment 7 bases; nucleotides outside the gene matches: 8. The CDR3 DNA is TGTGCCAGCAGTTTGGGGGGGACAGGGGGCTGGGAGCAGTACTTC. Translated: CASSLGGTGGWEQYF.

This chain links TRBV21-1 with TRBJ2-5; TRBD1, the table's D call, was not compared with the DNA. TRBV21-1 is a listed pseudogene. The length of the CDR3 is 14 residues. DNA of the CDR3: TGTGCCAGCAGCAATCTGGCAGGGCTGGAGACCCAGTACTTC. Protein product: CASSNLAGLETQYF.

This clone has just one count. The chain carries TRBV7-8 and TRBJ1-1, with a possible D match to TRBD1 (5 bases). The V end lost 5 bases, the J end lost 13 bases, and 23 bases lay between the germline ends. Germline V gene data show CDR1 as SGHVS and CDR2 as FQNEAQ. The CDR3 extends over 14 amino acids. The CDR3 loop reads CASSPHIGPTDGFF. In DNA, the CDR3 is TGTGCCAGCAGCCCCCACATCGGTCCGACAGACGGTTTCTTT.

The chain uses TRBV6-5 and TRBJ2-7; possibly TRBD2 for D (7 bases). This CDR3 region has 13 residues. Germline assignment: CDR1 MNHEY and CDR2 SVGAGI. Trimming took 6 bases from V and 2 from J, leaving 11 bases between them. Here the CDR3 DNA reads TGTGCCAGCAGGGCGGGGGCAGCCTACGAGCAGTACTTC. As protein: CASRAGAAYEQYF.

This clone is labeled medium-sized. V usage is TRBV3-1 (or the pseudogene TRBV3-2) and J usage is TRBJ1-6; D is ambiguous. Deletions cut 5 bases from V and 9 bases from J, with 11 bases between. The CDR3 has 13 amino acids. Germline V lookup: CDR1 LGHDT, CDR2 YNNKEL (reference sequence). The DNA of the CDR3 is TGTGCCAGCAGCTTAAGCCGTATTTCACCCCTCCACTTT. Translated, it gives CASSLSRISPLHF.

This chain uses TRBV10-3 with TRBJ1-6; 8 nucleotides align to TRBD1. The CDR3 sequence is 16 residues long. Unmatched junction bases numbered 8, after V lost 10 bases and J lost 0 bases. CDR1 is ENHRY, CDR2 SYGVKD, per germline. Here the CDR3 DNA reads TGTGCCACAAGGGGACAGGCGGTCTCCTATAATTCACCCCTCCACTTT. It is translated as CATRGQAVSYNSPLHF.

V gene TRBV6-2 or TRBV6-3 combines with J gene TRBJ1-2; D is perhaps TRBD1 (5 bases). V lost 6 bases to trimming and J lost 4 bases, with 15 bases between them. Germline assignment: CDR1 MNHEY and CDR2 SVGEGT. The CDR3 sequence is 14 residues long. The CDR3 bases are TGTGCCAGCAGCGGGACTCCGCGGGTCTATGGCTACACCTTC. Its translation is CASSGTPRVYGYTF.

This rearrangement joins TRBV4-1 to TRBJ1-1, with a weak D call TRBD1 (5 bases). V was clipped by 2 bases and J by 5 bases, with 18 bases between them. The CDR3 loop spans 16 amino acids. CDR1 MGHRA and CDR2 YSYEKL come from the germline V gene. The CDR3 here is CASSQFFPGFSTEAFF. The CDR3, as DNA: TGCGCCAGCAGCCAATTTTTCCCAGGGTTCTCAACTGAAGCTTTCTTT.

The CDR3 sequence: CASSLWDTNQPQHF. The CDR3 DNA reads TGTGCCAGCAGCTTATGGGACACCAATCAGCCCCAGCATTTT. V and J are TRBV7-9 and TRBJ1-5, with D possibly TRBD1 on 6 matching bases. This CDR3 region has 14 residues. V was clipped by 2 bases and J by 3 bases, with 8 bases between them. Germline assignment: CDR1 SEHNR and CDR2 FQNEAQ (reference sequence).

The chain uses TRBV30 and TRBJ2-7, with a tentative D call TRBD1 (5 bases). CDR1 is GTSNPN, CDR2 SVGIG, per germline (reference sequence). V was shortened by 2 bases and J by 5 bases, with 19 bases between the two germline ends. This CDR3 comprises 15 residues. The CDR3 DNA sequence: TGTGCCTGGAGTCCTGCGCAGGGTTCTGTCCACGAGCAGTACTTC. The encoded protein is CAWSPAQGSVHEQYF.

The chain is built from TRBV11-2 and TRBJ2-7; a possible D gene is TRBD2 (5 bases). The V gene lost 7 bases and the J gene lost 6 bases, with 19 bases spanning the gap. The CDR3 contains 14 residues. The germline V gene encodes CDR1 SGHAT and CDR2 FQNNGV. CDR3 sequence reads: CASTPWRMVSEQYF. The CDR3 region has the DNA TGTGCCAGCACCCCATGGAGGATGGTGTCCGAGCAGTACTTC.

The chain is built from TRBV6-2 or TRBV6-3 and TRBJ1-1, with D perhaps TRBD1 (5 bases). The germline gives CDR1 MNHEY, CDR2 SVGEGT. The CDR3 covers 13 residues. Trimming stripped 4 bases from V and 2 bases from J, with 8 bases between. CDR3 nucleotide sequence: TGTGCCAGCAGTTGGGGGGGAAACACTGAAGCTTTCTTT. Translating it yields CASSWGGNTEAFF.

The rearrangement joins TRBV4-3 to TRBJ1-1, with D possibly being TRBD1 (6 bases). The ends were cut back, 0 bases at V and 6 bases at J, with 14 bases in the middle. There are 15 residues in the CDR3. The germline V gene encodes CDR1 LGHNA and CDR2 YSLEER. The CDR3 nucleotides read TGCGCCAGCAGCCAAGATGGAGAGGGGGTGTCTGAAGCTTTCTTT. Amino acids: CASSQDGEGVSEAFF.

For the CDR3, the DNA is TGCGCCAGCAGCCACAGGACAGGGTTGAACACTGAAGCTTTCTTT. Encoded protein: CASSHRTGLNTEAFF. This chain links TRBV4-1 with TRBJ1-1; 8 nucleotides match TRBD1. Germline V gene data show CDR1 as MGHRA and CDR2 as YSYEKL. Germline trimming cut 3 bases from V and 0 bases from J; bases unmatched to any gene: 3. This CDR3 has 15 amino acids.

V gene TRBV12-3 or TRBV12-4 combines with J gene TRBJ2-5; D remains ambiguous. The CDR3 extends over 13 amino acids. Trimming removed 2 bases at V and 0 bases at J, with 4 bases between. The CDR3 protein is CASSLSHQETQYF. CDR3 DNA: TGTGCCAGCAGTTTAAGCCACCAAGAGACCCAGTACTTC.

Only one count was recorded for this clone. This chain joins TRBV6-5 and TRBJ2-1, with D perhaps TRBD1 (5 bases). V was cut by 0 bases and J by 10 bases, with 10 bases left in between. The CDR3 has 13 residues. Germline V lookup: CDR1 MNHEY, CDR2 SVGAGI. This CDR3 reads CASSYSQGSEQFF. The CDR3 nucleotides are TGTGCCAGCAGTTACTCGCAGGGATCAGAGCAGTTCTTC.

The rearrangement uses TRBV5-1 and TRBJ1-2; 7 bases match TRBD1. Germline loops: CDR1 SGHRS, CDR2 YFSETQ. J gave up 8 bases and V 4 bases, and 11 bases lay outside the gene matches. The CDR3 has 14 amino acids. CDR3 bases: TGCGCCAGCAGCCCCGGCCCAGGGACAGCCGGCTACACCTTC. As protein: CASSPGPGTAGYTF.

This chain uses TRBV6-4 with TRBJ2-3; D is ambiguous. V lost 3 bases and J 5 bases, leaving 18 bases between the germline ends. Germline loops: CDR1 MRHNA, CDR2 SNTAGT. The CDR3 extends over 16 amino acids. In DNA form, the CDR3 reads TGTGCCAGCAGTGAGTTATACAGCTCGGCTGGAGATACGCAGTATTTT. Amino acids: CASSELYSSAGDTQYF.

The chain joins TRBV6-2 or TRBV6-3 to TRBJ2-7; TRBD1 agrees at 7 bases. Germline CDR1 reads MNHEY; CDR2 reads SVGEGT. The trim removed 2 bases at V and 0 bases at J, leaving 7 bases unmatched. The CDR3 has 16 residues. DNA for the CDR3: TGTGCCAGCAGTTACGAGCCGGGACAGAACTCCTACGAGCAGTACTTC. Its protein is CASSYEPGQNSYEQYF.

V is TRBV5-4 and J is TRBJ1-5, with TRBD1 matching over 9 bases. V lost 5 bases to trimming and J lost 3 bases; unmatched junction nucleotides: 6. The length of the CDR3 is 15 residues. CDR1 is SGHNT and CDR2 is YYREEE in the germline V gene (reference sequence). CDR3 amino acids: CASSAGTGINQPQHF. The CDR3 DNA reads TGTGCCAGCAGTGCCGGGACAGGGATCAATCAGCCCCAGCATTTT.

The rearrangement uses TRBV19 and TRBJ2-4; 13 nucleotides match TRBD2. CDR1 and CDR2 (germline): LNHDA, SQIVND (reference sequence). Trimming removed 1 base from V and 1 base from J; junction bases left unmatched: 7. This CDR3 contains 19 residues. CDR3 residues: CASSIARTSGGSAKNIQYF. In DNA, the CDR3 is TGTGCCAGTAGTATAGCCCGGACTAGCGGGGGATCGGCCAAAAACATTCAGTACTTC. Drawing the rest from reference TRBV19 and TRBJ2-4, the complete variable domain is DGGITQSPKYLFRKEGQNVTLSCEQNLNHDAMYWYRQDPGQGLRLIYYSQIVNDFQKGDIAEGYSVSREKKESFPLTVTSAQKNPTAFYLCASSIARTSGGSAKNIQYFGAGTRLSVL.